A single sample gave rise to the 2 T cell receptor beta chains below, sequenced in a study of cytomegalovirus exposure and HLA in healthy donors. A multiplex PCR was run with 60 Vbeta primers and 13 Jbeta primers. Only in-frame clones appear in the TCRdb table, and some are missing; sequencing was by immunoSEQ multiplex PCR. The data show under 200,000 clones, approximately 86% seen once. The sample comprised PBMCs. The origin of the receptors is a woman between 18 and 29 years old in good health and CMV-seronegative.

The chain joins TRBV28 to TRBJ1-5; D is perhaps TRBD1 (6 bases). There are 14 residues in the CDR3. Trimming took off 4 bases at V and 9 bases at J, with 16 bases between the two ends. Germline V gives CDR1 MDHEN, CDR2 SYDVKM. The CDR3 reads CASSSRGQGWPQHF. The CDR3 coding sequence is TGTGCCAGCAGTTCCAGGGGTCAGGGGTGGCCCCAGCATTTT.

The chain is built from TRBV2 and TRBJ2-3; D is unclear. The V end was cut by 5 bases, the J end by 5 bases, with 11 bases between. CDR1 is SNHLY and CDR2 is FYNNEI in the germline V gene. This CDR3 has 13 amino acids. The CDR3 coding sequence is TGTGCCAGCAGTACCCACCCGAGAGATACGCAGTATTTT. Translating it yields CASSTHPRDTQYF.